Below, 5 T cell receptor beta chains from the same sample are listed, as sequenced in a study of blood T cell repertoires in COVID-19. Assay: immunoSEQ multiplex PCR; the TCRdb copy retains only in-frame clones and omits some. The table lists about 260,000 clones, approximately 81% of them singletons. Sample: peripheral blood. All receptors derive from a man aged 55 to 70 with acute or convalescent COVID-19.

The V call is TRBV6-5, the J call TRBJ2-7; D may be TRBD2 (6 bases). V lost 2 bases and J lost 4, with 9 bases in between. This CDR3 has 13 residues. Germline V CDR1 and CDR2: MNHEY, SVGAGI. CDR3 sequence: CASSYGGKYEQYF. CDR3 sequence (DNA): TGTGCCAGCAGTTACGGGGGGAAGTACGAGCAGTACTTC.

The chain carries TRBV7-9 and TRBJ2-2; TRBD2 matches at 10 bases. Per germline, CDR1 SEHNR and CDR2 FQNEAQ (reference sequence). With V trimmed by 8 bases and J by 6 bases, 12 bases remained unmatched. There are 16 residues in the CDR3. CDR3 loop: CASPPSSGSRAGELFF. The DNA for the CDR3 is TGTGCCAGCCCGCCGTCTAGCGGGAGTCGGGCCGGGGAGCTGTTTTTT.

The J gene is TRBJ1-5, the V gene TRBV19, with TRBD1 identical over 8 bases. V was pared by 3 bases and J by 3 bases, with 4 bases of the junction left unmatched. The CDR3 sequence is 15 residues long. Germline lookup yields CDR1 LNHDA and CDR2 SQIVND (reference sequence). The DNA for the CDR3 is TGTGCCAGTAGTATGGACAGGGCCTTCAATCAGCCCCAGCATTTT. Its protein is CASSMDRAFNQPQHF.

The chain recombines TRBV30 with TRBJ1-2; TRBD1 matches at 8 bases. The CDR3 totals 14 residues. CDR1 is GTSNPN and CDR2 is SVGIG in the germline V gene (reference sequence). Trimming removed 1 base from V and 4 bases from J; junction bases left unmatched: 5. DNA for the CDR3: TGTGCCTGGAGTGGGGACAGGTCACTCTATGGCTACACCTTC. As protein: CAWSGDRSLYGYTF.

This chain links TRBV20-1 with TRBJ1-2; D is unclear. Trimming stripped 6 bases from V and 4 bases from J, with 9 bases between. CDR1 is DFQATT, CDR2 SNEGSKA, per germline (reference sequence). This CDR3 has 11 amino acids. This CDR3 is CSAPRRYGYTF. CDR3 DNA sequence: TGCAGTGCCCCTCGTCGCTATGGCTACACCTTC.